A selection of T cell receptor beta chains follows, all from one sample in a study of cytomegalovirus exposure and HLA in healthy donors. Data came from immunoSEQ multiplex PCR; TCRdb stores just in-frame clones and leaves some out. With 90,000 to 130,000 clones in the sample, the ten largest clones hold more than 3%. Material for sequencing was PBMCs. These receptors were obtained from a man aged 25 to 40 in good health and CMV-seronegative. Each CDR3 is given with its conserved first and last residue. Each record gives: CDR3 protein, CDR3 length, V gene, J gene.

CDR3aa: CASSSPGLMRGYTF; len: 14; v_gene: TRBV5-8; j_gene: TRBJ1-2
CDR3aa: CASSLPPTGEKTQYF; len: 15; v_gene: TRBV7-2; j_gene: TRBJ2-5
CDR3aa: CAISETFLGKNIQYF; len: 15; v_gene: TRBV10-3; j_gene: TRBJ2-4
CDR3aa: CASMRQERQSAPNVLTF; len: 17; v_gene: TRBV27; j_gene: TRBJ2-6
CDR3aa: CASRPRDGGEGNTEAFF; len: 17; v_gene: TRBV4-2; j_gene: TRBJ1-1
CDR3aa: CTSSPSGTRTAHGELFF; len: 17; v_gene: TRBV7-3; j_gene: TRBJ2-2
CDR3aa: CASRPSGGASYEQYF; len: 15; v_gene: TRBV6-6; j_gene: TRBJ2-7
CDR3aa: CASRKPGTGRYNEQFF; len: 16; v_gene: TRBV27; j_gene: TRBJ2-1
CDR3aa: CASSREDLGQGYGYTF; len: 16; v_gene: TRBV28; j_gene: TRBJ1-2
CDR3aa: CATSRDPMDSLTMANTF; len: 17; v_gene: TRBV15; j_gene: TRBJ1-2
CDR3aa: CASTPDPDIPNYGYTF; len: 16; v_gene: TRBV19; j_gene: TRBJ1-2
CDR3aa: CASSLGHYNSPLHF; len: 14; v_gene: TRBV5-4; j_gene: TRBJ1-6
CDR3aa: CASSLRSADTQYF; len: 13; v_gene: TRBV5-1; j_gene: TRBJ2-3
CDR3aa: CASSLRQGSEQFF; len: 13; v_gene: TRBV7-9; j_gene: TRBJ2-1
CDR3aa: CASSQLTLTGASSPLHF; len: 17; v_gene: TRBV14; j_gene: TRBJ1-6
CDR3aa: CASRAWTGGGGELFF; len: 15; v_gene: TRBV7-9; j_gene: TRBJ2-2